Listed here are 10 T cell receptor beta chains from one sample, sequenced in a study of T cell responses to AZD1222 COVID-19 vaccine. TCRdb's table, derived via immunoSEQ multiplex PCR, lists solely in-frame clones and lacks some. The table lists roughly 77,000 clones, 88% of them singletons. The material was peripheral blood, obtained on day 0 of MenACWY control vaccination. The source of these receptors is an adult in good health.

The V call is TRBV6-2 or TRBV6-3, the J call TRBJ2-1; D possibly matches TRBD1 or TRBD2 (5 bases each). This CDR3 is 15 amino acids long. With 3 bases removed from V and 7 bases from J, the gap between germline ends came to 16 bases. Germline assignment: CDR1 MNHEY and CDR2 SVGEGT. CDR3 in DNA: TGTGCCAGCAGTTATGGGAAGGGGAGAATAAATGAGCAGTTCTTC. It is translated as CASSYGKGRINEQFF.

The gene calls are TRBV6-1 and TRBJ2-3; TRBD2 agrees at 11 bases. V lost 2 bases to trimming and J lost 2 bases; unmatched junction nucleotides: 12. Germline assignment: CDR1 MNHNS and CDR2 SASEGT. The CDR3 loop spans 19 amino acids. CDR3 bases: TGTGCCAGCAGTGAAAGATCTAAGCCGGGACTAGCGGTCACAGATACGCAGTATTTT. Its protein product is CASSERSKPGLAVTDTQYF.

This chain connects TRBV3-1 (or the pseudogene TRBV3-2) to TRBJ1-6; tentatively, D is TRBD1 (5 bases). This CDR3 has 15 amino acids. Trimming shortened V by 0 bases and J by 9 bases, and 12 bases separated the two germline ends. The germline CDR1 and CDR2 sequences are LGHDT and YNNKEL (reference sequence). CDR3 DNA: TGTGCCAGCAGCCAAGAACGGACAATGGGTTCACCCCTCCACTTT. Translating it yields CASSQERTMGSPLHF.

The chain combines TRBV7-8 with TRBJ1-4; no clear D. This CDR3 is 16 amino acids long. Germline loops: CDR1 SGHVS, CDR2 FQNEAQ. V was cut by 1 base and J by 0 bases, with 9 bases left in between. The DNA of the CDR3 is TGTGCCAGCAGCTTAGAAGGGCTAGCAACTAATGAAAAACTGTTTTTT. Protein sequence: CASSLEGLATNEKLFF.

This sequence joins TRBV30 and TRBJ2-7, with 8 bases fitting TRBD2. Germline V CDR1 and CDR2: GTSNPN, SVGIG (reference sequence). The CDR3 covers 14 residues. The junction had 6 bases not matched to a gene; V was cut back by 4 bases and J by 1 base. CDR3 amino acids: CAWTRGGGSYEQYF. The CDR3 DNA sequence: TGTGCCTGGACCCGCGGCGGGGGGTCCTACGAGCAGTACTTC. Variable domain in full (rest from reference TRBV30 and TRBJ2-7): SQTIHQWPATLVQPVGSPLSLECTVEGTSNPNLYWYRQAAGRGLQLLFYSVGIGQISSEVPQNLSASRPQDRQFILSSKKLLLSDSGFYLCAWTRGGGSYEQYFGPGTRLTVT.

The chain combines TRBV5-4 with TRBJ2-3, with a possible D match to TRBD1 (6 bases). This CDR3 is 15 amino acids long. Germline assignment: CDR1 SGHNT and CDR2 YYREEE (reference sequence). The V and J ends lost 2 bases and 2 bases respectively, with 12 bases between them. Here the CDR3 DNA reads TGTGCCAGCAGCTTTATACAGGGACCCACAGATACGCAGTATTTT. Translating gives CASSFIQGPTDTQYF.

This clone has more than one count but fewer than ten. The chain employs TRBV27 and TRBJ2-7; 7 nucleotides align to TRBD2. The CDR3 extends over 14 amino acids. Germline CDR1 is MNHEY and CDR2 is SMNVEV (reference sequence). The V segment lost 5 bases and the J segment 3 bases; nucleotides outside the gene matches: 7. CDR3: CASSPAPGGYEQYF. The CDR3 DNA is TGTGCCAGCAGTCCAGCGCCGGGGGGCTACGAGCAGTACTTC.

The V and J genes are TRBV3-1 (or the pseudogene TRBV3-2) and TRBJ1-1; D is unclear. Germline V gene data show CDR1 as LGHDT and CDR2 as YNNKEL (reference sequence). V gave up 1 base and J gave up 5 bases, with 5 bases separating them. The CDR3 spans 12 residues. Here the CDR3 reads CASSQVGTEAFF. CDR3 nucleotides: TGTGCCAGCAGCCAAGTGGGTACTGAAGCTTTCTTT.

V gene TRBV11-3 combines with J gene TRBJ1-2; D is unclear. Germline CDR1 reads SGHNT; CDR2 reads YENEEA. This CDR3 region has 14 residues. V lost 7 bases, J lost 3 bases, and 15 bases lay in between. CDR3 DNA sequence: TGTGCCAGCACCTCGGGCGGTGAGGACTATGGCTACACCTTC. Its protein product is CASTSGGEDYGYTF.

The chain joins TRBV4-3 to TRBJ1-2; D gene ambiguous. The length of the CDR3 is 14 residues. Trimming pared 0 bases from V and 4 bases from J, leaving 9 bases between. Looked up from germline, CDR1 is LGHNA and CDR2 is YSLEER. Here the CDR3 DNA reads TGCGCCAGCAGCCAAGAACGATCCTCCTATGGCTACACCTTC. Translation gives CASSQERSSYGYTF.